The entry below gives a single T cell receptor (beta chain) sequence along with its context. The sample carries other DNA sequences with the same CDR3. This sample is part of a study of CD8+ T cells in alopecia areata. Whole-study context: Each of the treated patients was given oral tofacitinib, 5 to 10 mg twice daily, for moderate-to-severe alopecia areata.

RNA extraction was followed by reverse transcription into cDNA, which acted as the sequencing template. Generated by immunoSEQ multiplex PCR, the TCRdb table keeps only in-frame clones and is missing some. The table includes some 200,000 clones, just under 60% detected once. Peripheral blood samples and lesional scalp punch biopsies were obtained from alopecia areata patients. Trimming cost V 6 bases and J 3 bases; bases outside gene matches: 9. Germline V gene lookup returns CDR1 SQVTM and CDR2 ANQGSEA. The CDR3 spans 14 residues. The chain has TRBV29-1 and TRBJ2-7; 9 positions agree with TRBD1. The source was CD4+ T cells sorted from blood, collected at week 0. This sequence originates from a human donor with alopecia areata. In DNA form, the CDR3 reads TGCAGCGTAGTCCGGGACAGGGTAAGCTACGAGCAGTACTTC. Residues: CSVVRDRVSYEQYF.